A single sample is the source of the 10 T cell receptor beta chains below, sequenced in a study of neurological immune-mediated disorders. Using its own MiXCR run on the 5' RACE reads, TCRdb lists one record per CDR3 protein. Of about 38,000 distinct CDR3 sequences detected, approximately 5% appear once; the ten largest clones hold around 9%. Sequenced sample: CD4+ T cells from blood. The receptor source for this set is a man between 18 and 35 years old in good health.

This clonotype came up many times. The CDR3 spells CAISESTHYGYTF. For the CDR3, the DNA is TGTGCCATCAGTGAGTCTACCCACTATGGCTACACCTTC. The chain recombines TRBV10-3 with TRBJ1-2; D not certain. The CDR3 spans 13 residues. Trimming took 0 bases from V and 3 from J, leaving 5 bases between them. Germline V gene sequence: CDR1 ENHRY, CDR2 SYGVKD.

This clonotype was picked up many times. This chain joins TRBV12-3 or TRBV12-4 and TRBJ1-3; D is ambiguous. The CDR3 extends over 14 amino acids. Trimming left V 2 bases short and J 0 bases short, with 5 bases between. The CDR3 DNA sequence: TGTGCCAGCAGTTTATTGTTCTCTGGAAACACCATATATTTT. Protein sequence: CASSLLFSGNTIYF.

This clonotype showed up many times. V is TRBV20-1 and J is TRBJ2-3; D unclear. V lost 7 bases and J lost 6, with 14 bases in between. CDR1 is DFQATT, CDR2 SNEGSKA, per germline (reference sequence). The CDR3 sequence is 12 residues long. CDR3 sequence: CSELGLWDTQYF. CDR3 nucleotides: TGCAGTGAATTAGGATTGTGGGATACGCAGTATTTT.

This clonotype was observed at least ten times. The chain links TRBV20-1 to TRBJ2-1, with 9 nucleotides matching TRBD1. The V segment lost 2 bases and the J segment 7 bases; nucleotides outside the gene matches: 15. From germline, CDR1 is DFQATT and CDR2 SNEGSKA (reference sequence). This CDR3 region has 17 residues. In DNA, the CDR3 is TGCAGTGCTAGACCTCCCCCCTGGACAGGGGTTGAAAATGAGCAGTTCTTC. Translation: CSARPPPWTGVENEQFF.

This clonotype was found many times. The rearrangement uses TRBV5-1 and TRBJ1-1; the D gene is possibly TRBD1 (6 bases). The CDR3 covers 17 residues. Trimming shortened V by 0 bases and J by 1 base, and 16 bases separated the two germline ends. Germline V lookup: CDR1 SGHRS, CDR2 YFSETQ. CDR3 bases: TGCGCCAGCAGCTTGGGGGGGACACCGGCTCAGAACACTGAAGCTTTCTTT. Amino acid sequence: CASSLGGTPAQNTEAFF. The full variable domain, its missing parts supplied by reference TRBV5-1 and TRBJ1-1, is KAGVTQTPRYLIKTRGQQVTLSCSPISGHRSVSWYQQTPGQGLQFLFEYFSETQRNKGNFPGRFSGRQFSNSRSEMNVSTLELGDSALYLCASSLGGTPAQNTEAFFGQGTRLTVV.

The chain uses TRBV12-3 or TRBV12-4 and TRBJ2-1; 9 nucleotides agree with TRBD2. This CDR3 spans 13 amino acids. Losses at the gene ends were 6 bases for V and 5 bases for J; bases not matched to a gene: 2. This CDR3 reads CASRGTSNNEQFF. Written as DNA, the CDR3 is TGTGCCAGCAGGGGGACTAGCAACAATGAGCAGTTCTTC.

This clonotype showed up many times. The genes are TRBV29-1 and TRBJ1-2; the D gene is possibly TRBD1 (5 bases). Germline V lookup: CDR1 SQVTM, CDR2 ANQGSEA. The CDR3 is 14 residues long. The V and J ends lost 4 bases and 4 bases respectively, with 16 bases between them. The CDR3 region has the DNA TGCAGCGTTGGTTTTCGACAGCCTTTCTATGGCTACACCTTC. It codes for CSVGFRQPFYGYTF.

Many counts were recorded for this clonotype. V usage is TRBV6-5 and J usage is TRBJ2-7, with TRBD2 matching over 8 bases. J gave up 2 bases and V 7 bases, and 10 bases lay outside the gene matches. This CDR3 has 15 amino acids. Germline CDR1 reads MNHEY; CDR2 reads SVGAGI. The CDR3 loop is CASKIAGSHTYEQYF. The DNA for the CDR3 is TGTGCCAGCAAAATAGCGGGGTCTCATACCTACGAGCAGTACTTC.

As regards this clonotype: One junction end does not reproduce the germline sequence, and a read error may be involved. The rearrangement uses TRBV5-6 and TRBJ2-7; D might be TRBD2 (5 bases). The CDR3 has 13 residues. The germline V gene has CDR1 SGHDT and CDR2 YYEEEE. CDR3 nucleotide sequence: TGTGCAAGCAGCTCATTCCCGGGATACGAGCGGTACTTC. Protein product: CASSSFPGYERYF.

This clonotype was found many times. The chain links TRBV5-1 to TRBJ2-7; D is unclear. Trimming stripped 0 bases from V and 2 bases from J, with 18 bases between. The CDR3 totals 17 residues. The V gene's germline CDR1 is SGHRS and CDR2 YFSETQ. CDR3 loop: CASSLVPTWVGTYEQYF. The CDR3 DNA reads as TGCGCCAGCAGCTTGGTACCTACGTGGGTGGGGACCTACGAGCAGTACTTC.